This T cell receptor beta chain appears in the sequencing data of a study of T cell responses to AZD1222 COVID-19 vaccine (dated by TCRdb to about 2021). Broadly, across the study: AZD1222 recipients given second doses at about 4 weeks or at about 12 weeks were pooled, since spike-specific TCR depth and breadth were not found to differ between the two schedules. A total of about 230 trial participants underwent TCR sequencing, of whom about 210 received two doses of AZD1222 and around 25 received two doses of the MenACWY control vaccine. Trial participants were enrolled into age subgroups of 18-55, 56-69 and 70-plus years, which contained approximately 150, 28 and 58 TCR-sequenced participants, respectively. Here is what the overall study found, with its caveats: Spike-specific TCR breadth and depth rose significantly after two AZD1222 doses compared with day 0 and with MenACWY recipients. Conclusions about previously exposed vaccinees are limited because only five to seven AZD1222 recipients were SARS-CoV-2 seropositive at baseline. The vaccine-associated CD4 TCRs covered the entire spike protein, and the dominant responses fell in regions 160-218 and 743-854. Because no samples from the day 14 peak response were available, repertoires could be characterized only after the peak T cell response. Nearly half of unique spike-specific TCRs reportedly recognized epitopes outside regions mutated in the B.1.351 and B.1.1.7 variants. In the small 56-69-year group, the increase in depth fell short of significance, most likely because of low power. Most participants were white British and females outnumbered males, and the authors suggested that clonal diversity may have been underestimated.

The CDR3 regions of human TCRbeta chains were analyzed by immunosequencing. In the authors' own workflow: TCRs in the repertoires were matched against a reference library of SARS-CoV-2-specific TCRs that had been generated with the MIRA antigen-specificity platform. Breadth meant the fraction of unique TCRs that were SARS-CoV-2-associated, whereas depth meant the fraction of total T cells that were SARS-CoV-2-associated. Using the MIRA data, every spike-specific TCR was mapped to the spike region that the TCR reacted to and assigned to either a CD4 or a CD8 class. Log10-transformed breadth and depth values were compared by one-way ANOVA with Sidak's multiple comparisons tests. TCRdb mirrors the immuneACCESS table, restricted to in-frame sequences. Some clones are absent from its copies; in checked studies, under half trace to an unresolved V gene, and the reason for the others is unknown. Clonal size and the V and J genes are those of that table, whereas D and trimming came from the DNA. This sample comprises about 170,000 clones, around 89% of them detected only once. The ten most abundant clones make up approximately 7.2% of the sample.

In regard to this clone: The antigen it recognizes is unknown. The sample holds no much larger clone one base away, and base qualities are not on file.

Trimming costs V 6 bases and J 3 bases, and their ends lie 12 bases apart. The CDR3 contains 13 residues, cysteine and valine counted. Only the CDR3 part of the read is kept: 39 bases, read in frame from the first base. From the germline V gene, CDR1 is SNHLY and CDR2 is FYNNEI. Per the publication, the time point label means: baseline before first vaccination. Vaccinee samples came from UK trials COV001 and COV002, including a single-blind randomized controlled phase 2/3 trial of AZD1222 (ChAdOx1 nCoV-19) in healthy adults. Trial participant PBMC samples were collected at day 0 and day 28 after the second dose for TCRbeta chain sequencing.

In this chain, TRBV2 is recombined with TRBJ2-7; the D call could be TRBD1 or TRBD2, with each sharing 5 bases. The source was peripheral blood, collected on day 0 of AZD1222 vaccination. The receptor was isolated from an adult in good health. In nucleotides, the sequence is TGTGCCAGCAGGGGACGGTCCTTCTACGAGCAGTACGTC. The encoded protein is CASRGRSFYEQYV.